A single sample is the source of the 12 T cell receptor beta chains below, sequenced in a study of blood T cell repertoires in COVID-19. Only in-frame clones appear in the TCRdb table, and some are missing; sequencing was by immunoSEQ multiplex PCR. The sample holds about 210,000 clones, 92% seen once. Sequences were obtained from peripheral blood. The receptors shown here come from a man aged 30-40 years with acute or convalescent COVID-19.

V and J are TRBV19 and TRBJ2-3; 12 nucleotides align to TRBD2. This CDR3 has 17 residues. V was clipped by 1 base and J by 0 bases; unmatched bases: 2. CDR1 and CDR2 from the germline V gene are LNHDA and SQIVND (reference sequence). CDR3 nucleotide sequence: TGTGCCAGTAGTATAGCCCTAGCGGGAGGGAGCACAGATACGCAGTATTTT. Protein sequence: CASSIALAGGSTDTQYF. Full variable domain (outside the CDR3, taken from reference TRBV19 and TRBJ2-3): DGGITQSPKYLFRKEGQNVTLSCEQNLNHDAMYWYRQDPGQGLRLIYYSQIVNDFQKGDIAEGYSVSREKKESFPLTVTSAQKNPTAFYLCASSIALAGGSTDTQYFGPGTRLTVL.

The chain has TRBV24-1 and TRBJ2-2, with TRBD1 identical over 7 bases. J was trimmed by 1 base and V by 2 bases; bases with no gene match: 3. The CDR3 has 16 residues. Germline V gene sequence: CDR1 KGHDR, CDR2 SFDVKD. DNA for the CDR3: TGTGCCACCAGTGATTCGCGACAGGGGAACACCGGGGAGCTGTTTTTT. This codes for CATSDSRQGNTGELFF.

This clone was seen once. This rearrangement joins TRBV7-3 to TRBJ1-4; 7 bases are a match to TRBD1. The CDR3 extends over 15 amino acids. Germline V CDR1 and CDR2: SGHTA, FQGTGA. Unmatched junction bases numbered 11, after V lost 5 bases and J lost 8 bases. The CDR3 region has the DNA TGTGCCAGCAGCCCGTGGGACAGTTTGGGGGAAAAACTGTTTTTT. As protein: CASSPWDSLGEKLFF.

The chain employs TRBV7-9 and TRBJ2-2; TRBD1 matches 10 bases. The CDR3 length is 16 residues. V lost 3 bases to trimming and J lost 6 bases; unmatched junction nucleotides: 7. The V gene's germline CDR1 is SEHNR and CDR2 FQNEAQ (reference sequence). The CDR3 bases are TGTGCCAGCAGCTTTCGACAGGGGGCGCGAGCCGGGGAGCTGTTTTTT. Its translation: CASSFRQGARAGELFF.

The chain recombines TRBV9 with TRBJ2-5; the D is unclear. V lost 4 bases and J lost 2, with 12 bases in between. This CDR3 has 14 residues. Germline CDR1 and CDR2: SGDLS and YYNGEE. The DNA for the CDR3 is TGTGCCAGCAGCTCCAACGTGCAGCAAGAGACCCAGTACTTC. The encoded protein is CASSSNVQQETQYF. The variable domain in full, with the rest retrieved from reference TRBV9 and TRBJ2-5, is DSGVTQTPKHLITATGQRVTLRCSPRSGDLSVYWYQQSLDQGLQFLIQYYNGEERAKGNILERFSAQQFPDLHSELNLSSLELGDSALYFCASSSNVQQETQYFGPGTRLLVL.

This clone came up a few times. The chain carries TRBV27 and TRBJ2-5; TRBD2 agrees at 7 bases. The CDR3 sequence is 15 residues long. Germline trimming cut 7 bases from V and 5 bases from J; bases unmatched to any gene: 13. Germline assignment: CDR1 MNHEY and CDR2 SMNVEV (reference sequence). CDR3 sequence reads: CASKGGRGGWETQYF. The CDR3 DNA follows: TGTGCCAGCAAGGGAGGGCGGGGAGGTTGGGAGACCCAGTACTTC.

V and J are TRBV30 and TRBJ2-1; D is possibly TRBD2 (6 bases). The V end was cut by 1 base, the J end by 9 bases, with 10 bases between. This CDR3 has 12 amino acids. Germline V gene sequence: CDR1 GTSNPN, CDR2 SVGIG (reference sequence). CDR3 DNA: TGTGCCTGGAGTGGTTTGGGGGGTGAGCAGTTCTTC. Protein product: CAWSGLGGEQFF.

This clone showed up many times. CDR3 residues: CSVFVGAGGPTDTQYF. In DNA, the CDR3 is TGCAGCGTTTTCGTCGGAGCGGGAGGACCCACAGATACGCAGTATTTT. The chain uses TRBV29-1 and TRBJ2-3; 9 bases are a match to TRBD2. The CDR3 is 16 amino acids. The trim removed 5 bases at V and 2 bases at J, leaving 11 bases unmatched. Germline V gene sequence: CDR1 SQVTM, CDR2 ANQGSEA.

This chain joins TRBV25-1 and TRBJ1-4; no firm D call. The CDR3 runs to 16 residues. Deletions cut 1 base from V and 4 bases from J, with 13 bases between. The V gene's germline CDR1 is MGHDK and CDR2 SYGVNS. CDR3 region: CASSEFRGLSNEKLFF. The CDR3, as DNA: TGTGCCAGCAGTGAATTTAGAGGACTTAGTAATGAAAAACTGTTTTTT.

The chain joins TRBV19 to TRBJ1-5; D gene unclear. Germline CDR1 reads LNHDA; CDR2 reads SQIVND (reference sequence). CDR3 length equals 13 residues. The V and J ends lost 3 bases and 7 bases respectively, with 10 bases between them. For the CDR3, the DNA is TGTGCCAGTAGTATGGGAGGGATCCAGCCCCAGCATTTT. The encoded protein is CASSMGGIQPQHF.

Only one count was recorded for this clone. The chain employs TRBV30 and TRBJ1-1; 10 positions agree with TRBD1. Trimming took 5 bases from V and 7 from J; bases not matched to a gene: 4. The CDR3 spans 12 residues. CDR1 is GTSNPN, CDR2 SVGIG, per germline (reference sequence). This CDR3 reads CAWDRGLGEAFF. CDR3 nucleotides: TGTGCCTGGGACAGGGGGCTAGGTGAAGCTTTCTTT.

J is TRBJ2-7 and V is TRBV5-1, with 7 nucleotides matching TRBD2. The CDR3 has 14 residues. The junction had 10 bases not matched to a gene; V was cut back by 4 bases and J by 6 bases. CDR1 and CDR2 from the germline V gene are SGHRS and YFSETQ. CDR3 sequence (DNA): TGCGCCAGCAGCGGCGCTAGCGGCGGTCGCGAGCAGTACTTC. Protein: CASSGASGGREQYF.